The present entry profiles one T cell receptor beta chain with its context. This sample stems from a study of CD8+CD57+ T cells in acquired aplastic anemia. Study information: Sorted CD4+ and CD8+ cells gave a mean 3.2 ug DNA, range about 0.19 to 27.4 ug. There were 10 million to 14 million reads, on average, for CD4+ cells from healthy donors.

CDR3 and TCR beta VDJ profiling relied on a genomic DNA template. TCRdb called the reads again in MiXCR, with one record for every CDR3 protein. The table records 35,000 to 45,000 distinct CDR3 sequences, about 77% of them present only once. This TCR was recovered from a human donor in good health, serving as a control. The sample consisted of sorted CD4+, CD8+, or CD8+CD57+ T cells (not recorded which) from PBMCs.

In nucleotides, the CDR3 is TGTGCCAGCAGCTTAATGATTGGGCAGCCCCAGCATTTT. Its translation is CASSLMIGQPQHF. This chain connects TRBV7-2 to TRBJ1-5; D gene ambiguous. Germline CDR1 SGHTA, CDR2 FQGNSA. The CDR3 sequence is 13 residues long. V dropped 2 bases and J dropped 7 bases, with 9 bases sitting between them.